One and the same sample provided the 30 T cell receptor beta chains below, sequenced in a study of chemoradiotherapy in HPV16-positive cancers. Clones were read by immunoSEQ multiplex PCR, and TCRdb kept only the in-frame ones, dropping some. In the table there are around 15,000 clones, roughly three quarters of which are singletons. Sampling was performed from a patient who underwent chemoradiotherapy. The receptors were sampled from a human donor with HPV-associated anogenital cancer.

CDR3 region: CASSLMGQGGAYEQYF. The CDR3 nucleotides read TGTGCCAGCAGCTTAATGGGACAGGGAGGCGCCTACGAGCAGTACTTC. The chain carries TRBV7-2 and TRBJ2-7, with 9 positions matching TRBD1. The CDR3 is 16 amino acids. Trimming took 2 bases from V and 2 from J; bases not matched to a gene: 7. Germline CDR1 is SGHTA and CDR2 is FQGNSA. Looking up the rest from reference TRBV7-2 and TRBJ2-7 gives the full variable domain: GAGVSQSPSNKVTEKGKDVELRCDPISGHTALYWYRQSLGQGLEFLIYFQGNSAPDKSGLPSDRFSAERTGGSVSTLTIQRTQQEDSAVYLCASSLMGQGGAYEQYFGPGTRLTVT.

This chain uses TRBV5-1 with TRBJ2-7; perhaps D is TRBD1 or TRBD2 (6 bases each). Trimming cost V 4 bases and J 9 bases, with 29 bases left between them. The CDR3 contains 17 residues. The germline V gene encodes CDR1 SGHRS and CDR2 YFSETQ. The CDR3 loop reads CASSLVPGVSGGLGQYF. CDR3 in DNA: TGCGCCAGCAGCCTCGTACCTGGGGTATCCGGGGGCCTGGGGCAGTACTTC.

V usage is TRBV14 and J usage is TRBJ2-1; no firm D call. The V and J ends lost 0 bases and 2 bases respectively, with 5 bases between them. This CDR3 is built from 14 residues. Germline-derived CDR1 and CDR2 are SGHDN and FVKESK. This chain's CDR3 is CASSQEGTYNEQFF. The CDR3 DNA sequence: TGTGCCAGCAGCCAAGAGGGAACCTACAATGAGCAGTTCTTC.

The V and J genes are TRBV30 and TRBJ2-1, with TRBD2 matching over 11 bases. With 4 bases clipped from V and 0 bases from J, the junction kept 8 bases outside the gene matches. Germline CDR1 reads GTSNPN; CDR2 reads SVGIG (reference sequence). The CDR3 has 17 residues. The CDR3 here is CAWMGLAVAGSYNEQFF. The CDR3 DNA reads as TGTGCCTGGATGGGACTAGCGGTGGCGGGCTCCTACAATGAGCAGTTCTTC.

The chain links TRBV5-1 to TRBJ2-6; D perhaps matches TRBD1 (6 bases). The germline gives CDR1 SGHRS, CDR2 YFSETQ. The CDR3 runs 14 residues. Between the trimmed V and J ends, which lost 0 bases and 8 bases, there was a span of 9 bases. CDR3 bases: TGCGCCAGCAGCTTGGAAGGGGGAACCAACGTCCTGACTTTC. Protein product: CASSLEGGTNVLTF.

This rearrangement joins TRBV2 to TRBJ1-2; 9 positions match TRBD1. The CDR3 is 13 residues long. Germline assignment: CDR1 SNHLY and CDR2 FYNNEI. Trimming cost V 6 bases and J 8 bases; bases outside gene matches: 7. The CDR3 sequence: CASSATGGGGYTF. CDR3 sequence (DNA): TGTGCCAGCAGCGCTACAGGGGGCGGGGGCTACACCTTC.

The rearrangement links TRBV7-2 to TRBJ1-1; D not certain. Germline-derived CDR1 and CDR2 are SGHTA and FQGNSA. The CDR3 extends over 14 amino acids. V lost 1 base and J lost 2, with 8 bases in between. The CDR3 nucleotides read TGTGCCAGCAGCTTAGGAGGGTTTAACACTGAAGCTTTCTTT. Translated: CASSLGGFNTEAFF.

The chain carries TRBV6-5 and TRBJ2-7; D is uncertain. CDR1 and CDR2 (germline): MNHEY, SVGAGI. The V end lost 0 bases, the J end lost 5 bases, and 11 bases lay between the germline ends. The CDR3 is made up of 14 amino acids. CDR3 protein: CASSYSGPRDEQYF. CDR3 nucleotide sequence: TGTGCCAGCAGTTACTCAGGACCTAGGGACGAGCAGTACTTC.

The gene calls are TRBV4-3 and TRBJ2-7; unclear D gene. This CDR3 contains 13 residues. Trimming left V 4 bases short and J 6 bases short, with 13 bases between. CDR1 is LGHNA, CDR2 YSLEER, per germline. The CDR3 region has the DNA TGCGCCAGCAGCCCTTACGTCCAATCCGAGCAGTACTTC. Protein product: CASSPYVQSEQYF.

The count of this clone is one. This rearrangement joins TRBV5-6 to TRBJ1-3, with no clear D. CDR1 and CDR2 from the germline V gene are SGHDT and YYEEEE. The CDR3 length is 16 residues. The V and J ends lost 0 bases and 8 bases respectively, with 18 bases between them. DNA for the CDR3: TGTGCCAGCAGCTTGGTCCCCGGGCCTGATGGGGACACCATATATTTT. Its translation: CASSLVPGPDGDTIYF. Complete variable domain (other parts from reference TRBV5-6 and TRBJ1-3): DAGVTQSPTHLIKTRGQQVTLRCSPKSGHDTVSWYQQALGQGPQFIFQYYEEEERQRGNFPDRFSGHQFPNYSSELNVNALLLGDSALYLCASSLVPGPDGDTIYFGEGSWLTVV.

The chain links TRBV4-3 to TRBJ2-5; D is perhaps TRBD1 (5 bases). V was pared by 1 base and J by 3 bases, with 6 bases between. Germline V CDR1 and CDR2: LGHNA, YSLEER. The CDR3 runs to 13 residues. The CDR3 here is CASSQVGEETQYF. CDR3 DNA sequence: TGCGCCAGCAGCCAAGTAGGGGAAGAGACCCAGTACTTC.

The CDR3 DNA sequence: TGTGCCAGCAGGGCCGGGGGGGCGAACACCGGGGAGCTGTTTTTT. It codes for CASRAGGANTGELFF. The chain employs TRBV5-4 and TRBJ2-2, with 8 nucleotides matching TRBD2. The germline V gene encodes CDR1 SGHNT and CDR2 YYREEE (reference sequence). After removal of 5 bases from V and 0 bases from J, the junction contained 3 bases not matched to a gene. The CDR3 totals 15 residues.

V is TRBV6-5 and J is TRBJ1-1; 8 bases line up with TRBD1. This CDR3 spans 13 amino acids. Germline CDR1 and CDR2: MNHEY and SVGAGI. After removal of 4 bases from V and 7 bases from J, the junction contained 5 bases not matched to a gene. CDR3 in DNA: TGTGCCAGCAGTTCTCCGGGACAGGTTGAAGCTTTCTTT. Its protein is CASSSPGQVEAFF.

The CDR3 DNA reads TGCGCCAGCAGCTTCCGGGACAGGAGTTTAGATACGCAGTATTTT. Its protein product is CASSFRDRSLDTQYF. This chain connects TRBV4-1 to TRBJ2-3; 8 nucleotides line up with TRBD1. J was trimmed by 5 bases and V by 5 bases; bases with no gene match: 9. The germline V gene has CDR1 MGHRA and CDR2 YSYEKL. The CDR3 length is 15 residues.

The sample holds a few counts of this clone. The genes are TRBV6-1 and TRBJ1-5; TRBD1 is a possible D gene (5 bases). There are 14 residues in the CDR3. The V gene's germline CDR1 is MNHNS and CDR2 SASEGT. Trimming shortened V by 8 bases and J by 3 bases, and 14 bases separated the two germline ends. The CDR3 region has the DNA TGTGCCAGCCGCCTGGGGGGTTTCAATCAGCCCCAGCATTTT. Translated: CASRLGGFNQPQHF.

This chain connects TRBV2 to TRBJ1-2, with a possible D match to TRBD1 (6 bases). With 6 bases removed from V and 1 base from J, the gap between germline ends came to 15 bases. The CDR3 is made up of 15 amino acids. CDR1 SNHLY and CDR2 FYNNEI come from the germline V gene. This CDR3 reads CASRVYRANNYGYTF. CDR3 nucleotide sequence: TGTGCCAGCAGAGTCTACAGGGCCAATAACTATGGCTACACCTTC.

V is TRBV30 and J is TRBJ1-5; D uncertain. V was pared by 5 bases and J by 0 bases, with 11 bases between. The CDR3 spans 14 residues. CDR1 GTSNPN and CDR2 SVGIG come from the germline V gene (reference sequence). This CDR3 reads CAWDRSDSNQPQHF. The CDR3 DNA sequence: TGTGCCTGGGATCGCTCTGATAGCAATCAGCCCCAGCATTTT.

The CDR3 region has the DNA TGTGCCAGCCTAAAGGGGGAGGGGAGGCCTCAGCCCCAGCATTTT. This translates into CASLKGEGRPQPQHF. This chain uses TRBV28 with TRBJ1-5; D may be TRBD1 (6 bases). The CDR3 totals 15 residues. CDR1 and CDR2 (germline): MDHEN, SYDVKM. Trimming removed 8 bases at V and 6 bases at J, with 20 bases between.

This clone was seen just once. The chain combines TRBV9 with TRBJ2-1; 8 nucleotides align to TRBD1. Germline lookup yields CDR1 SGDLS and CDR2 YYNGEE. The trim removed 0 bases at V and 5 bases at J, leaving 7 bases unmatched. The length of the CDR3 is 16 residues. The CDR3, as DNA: TGTGCCAGCAGCGTAGTGGGACAGGCCCTTGACAATGAGCAGTTCTTC. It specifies CASSVVGQALDNEQFF.

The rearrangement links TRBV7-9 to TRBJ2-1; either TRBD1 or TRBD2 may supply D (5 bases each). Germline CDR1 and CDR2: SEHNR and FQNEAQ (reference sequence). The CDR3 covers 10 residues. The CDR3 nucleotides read TGTGCTATAGGGGAGCATGAGCAGTTCTTC. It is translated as CAIGEHEQFF.

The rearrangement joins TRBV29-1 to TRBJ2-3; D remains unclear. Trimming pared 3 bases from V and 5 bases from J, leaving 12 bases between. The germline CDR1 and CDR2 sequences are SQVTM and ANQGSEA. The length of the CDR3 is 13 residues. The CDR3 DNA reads TGCAGCGTTGATGTCAACATGGGAGATACGCAGTATTTT. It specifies CSVDVNMGDTQYF.

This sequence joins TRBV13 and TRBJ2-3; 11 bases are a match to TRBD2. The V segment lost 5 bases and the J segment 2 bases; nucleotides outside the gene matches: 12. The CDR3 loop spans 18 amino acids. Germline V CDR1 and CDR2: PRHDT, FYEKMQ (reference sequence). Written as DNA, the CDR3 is TGTGCCAGCAGCGCCCTAGTGACTAGCGGGACTCACACAGATACGCAGTATTTT. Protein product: CASSALVTSGTHTDTQYF.

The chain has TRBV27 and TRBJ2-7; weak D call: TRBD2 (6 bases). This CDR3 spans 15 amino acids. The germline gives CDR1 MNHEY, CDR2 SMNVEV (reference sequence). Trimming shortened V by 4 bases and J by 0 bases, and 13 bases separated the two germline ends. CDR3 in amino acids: CASSSPGGSSYEQYF. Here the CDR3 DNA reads TGTGCCAGCAGTTCCCCCGGAGGGAGCTCCTACGAGCAGTACTTC.

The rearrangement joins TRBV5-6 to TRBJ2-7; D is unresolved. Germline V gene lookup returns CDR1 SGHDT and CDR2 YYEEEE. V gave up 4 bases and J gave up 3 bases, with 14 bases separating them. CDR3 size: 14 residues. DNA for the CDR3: TGTGCCAGCAGCCCCAAAATCGGCGACTACGAGCAGTACTTC. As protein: CASSPKIGDYEQYF.

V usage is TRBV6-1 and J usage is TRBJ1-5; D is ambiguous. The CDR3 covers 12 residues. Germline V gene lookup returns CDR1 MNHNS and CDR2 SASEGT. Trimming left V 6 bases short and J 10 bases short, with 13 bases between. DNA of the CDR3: TGTGCCAGCAGCCAAGGCGGCCCCCCCCAGCATTTT. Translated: CASSQGGPPQHF.

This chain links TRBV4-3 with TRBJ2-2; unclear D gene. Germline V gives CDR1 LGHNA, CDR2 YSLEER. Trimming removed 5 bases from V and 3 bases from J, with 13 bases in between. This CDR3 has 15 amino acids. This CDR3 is CASSATPQDTGELFF. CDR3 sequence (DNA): TGCGCCAGCAGCGCTACCCCCCAGGACACCGGGGAGCTGTTTTTT.

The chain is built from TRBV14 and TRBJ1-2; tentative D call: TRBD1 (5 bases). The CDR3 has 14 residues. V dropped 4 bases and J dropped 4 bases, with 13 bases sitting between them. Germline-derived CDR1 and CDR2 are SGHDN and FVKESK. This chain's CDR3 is CASSRRGGPYGYTF. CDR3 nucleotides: TGTGCCAGCAGCCGCCGTGGGGGTCCCTATGGCTACACCTTC.

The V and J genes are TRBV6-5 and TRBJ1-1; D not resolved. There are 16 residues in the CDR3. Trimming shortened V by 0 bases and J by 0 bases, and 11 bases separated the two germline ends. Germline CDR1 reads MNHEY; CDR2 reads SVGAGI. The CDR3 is CASSYSAADMNTEAFF. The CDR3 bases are TGTGCCAGCAGTTACTCGGCAGCTGATATGAACACTGAAGCTTTCTTT.

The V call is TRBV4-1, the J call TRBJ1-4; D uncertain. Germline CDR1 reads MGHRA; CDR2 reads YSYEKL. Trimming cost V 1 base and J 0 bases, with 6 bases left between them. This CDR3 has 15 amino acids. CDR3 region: CASSQAAATNEKLFF. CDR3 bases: TGCGCCAGCAGCCAAGCGGCAGCAACTAATGAAAAACTGTTTTTT.

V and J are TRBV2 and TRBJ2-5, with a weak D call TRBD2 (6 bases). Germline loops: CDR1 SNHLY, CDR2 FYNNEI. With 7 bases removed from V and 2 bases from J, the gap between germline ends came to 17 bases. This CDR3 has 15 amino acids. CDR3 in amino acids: CASKRWGVLQETQYF. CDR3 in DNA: TGTGCCAGCAAACGTTGGGGGGTACTACAAGAGACCCAGTACTTC.